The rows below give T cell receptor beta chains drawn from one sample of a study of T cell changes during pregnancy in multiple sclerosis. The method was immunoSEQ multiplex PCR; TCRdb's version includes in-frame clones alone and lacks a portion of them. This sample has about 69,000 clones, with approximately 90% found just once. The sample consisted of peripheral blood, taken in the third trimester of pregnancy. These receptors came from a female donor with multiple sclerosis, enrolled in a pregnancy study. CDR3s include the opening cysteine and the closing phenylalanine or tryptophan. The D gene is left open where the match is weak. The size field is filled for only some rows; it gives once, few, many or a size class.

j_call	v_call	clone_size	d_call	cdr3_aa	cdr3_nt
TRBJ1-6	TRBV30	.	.	CAWSVGGRSPLHF	TGTGCCTGGAGTGTAGGAGGGCGGTCACCCCTCCACTTT
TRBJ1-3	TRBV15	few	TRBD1	CATSRDRTGNTIYF	TGTGCCACCAGCAGGGACAGGACTGGAAACACCATATATTTT
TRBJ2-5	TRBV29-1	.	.	CSVGPRRSETQYF	TGCAGCGTTGGCCCGCGGAGGTCAGAGACCCAGTACTTC
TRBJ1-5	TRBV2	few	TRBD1	CASSGGTGVQPQHF	TGTGCCAGCAGTGGCGGGACAGGGGTTCAGCCCCAGCATTTT
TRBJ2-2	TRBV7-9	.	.	CARDTKSGTGELFF	TGTGCCAGGGACACGAAATCAGGCACCGGGGAGCTGTTTTTT
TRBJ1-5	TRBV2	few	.	CASSEALGAPQHF	TGTGCCAGCAGTGAAGCGCTGGGGGCGCCCCAGCATTTT
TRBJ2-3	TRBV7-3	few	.	CASSSESADTQYF	TGTGCCAGCAGCTCGGAAAGCGCAGATACGCAGTATTTT
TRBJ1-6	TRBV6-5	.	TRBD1	CASSYSNRGYSPLHF	TGTGCCAGCAGTTACTCGAACAGGGGGTATTCACCCCTCCACTTT
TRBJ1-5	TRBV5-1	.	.	CASSSQPNQPQHF	TGCGCCAGCAGCTCACAGCCCAATCAGCCCCAGCATTTT
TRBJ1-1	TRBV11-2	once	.	CASSLDDLGTEAFF	TGTGCCAGCAGCTTAGATGACTTAGGCACTGAAGCTTTCTTT
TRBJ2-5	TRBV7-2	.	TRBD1	CASSRDRAQETQYF	TGTGCCAGCAGCCGTGACAGGGCCCAAGAGACCCAGTACTTC
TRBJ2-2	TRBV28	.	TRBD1	CASRLGQGANTGELFF	TGTGCCAGCAGGCTGGGACAGGGGGCGAACACCGGGGAGCTGTTTTTT
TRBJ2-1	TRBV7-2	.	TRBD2	CASSLAGGPENEQFF	TGTGCCAGCAGTCTAGCGGGGGGGCCGGAGAATGAGCAGTTCTTC
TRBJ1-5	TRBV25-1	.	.	CASSVGASNQPQHF	TGTGCCAGCAGTGTGGGGGCTAGCAATCAGCCCCAGCATTTT
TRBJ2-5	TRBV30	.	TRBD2	CAWSVDGLAGGETQYF	TGTGCCTGGAGTGTAGACGGACTAGCCGGCGGAGAGACCCAGTACTTC
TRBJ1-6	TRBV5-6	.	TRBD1	CASSSDRGRFYNSPLHF	TGTGCCAGCAGCTCGGACAGGGGGCGATTCTATAATTCACCCCTCCACTTT
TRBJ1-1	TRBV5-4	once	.	CASSLDRNTEAFF	TGTGCCAGCAGCTTGGATCGGAACACTGAAGCTTTCTTT
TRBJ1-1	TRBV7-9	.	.	CASSPTDEAFF	TGTGCCAGCAGCCCGACAGATGAAGCTTTCTTT
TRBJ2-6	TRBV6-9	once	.	CASSPPPERPDSGANVLTF	TGTGCCAGCAGTCCCCCGCCGGAGAGACCCGACTCTGGGGCCAACGTCCTGACTTTC
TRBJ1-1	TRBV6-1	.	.	CASSEGWTVDTEAFF	TGTGCCAGCAGTGAGGGTTGGACAGTCGACACTGAAGCTTTCTTT
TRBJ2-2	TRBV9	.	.	CASSPFTGELFF	TGTGCCAGCAGCCCCTTTACCGGGGAGCTGTTTTTT
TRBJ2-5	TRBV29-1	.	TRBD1	CSVSQGAETQYF	TGCAGCGTCTCACAGGGGGCCGAGACCCAGTACTTC
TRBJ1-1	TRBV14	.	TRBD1	CASSQVPSGGTEAFF	TGTGCCAGCAGCCAAGTTCCGTCAGGGGGCACTGAAGCTTTCTTT
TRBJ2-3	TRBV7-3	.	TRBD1	CASSLGQGTDTQYF	TGTGCCAGCAGCTTAGGACAGGGCACAGATACGCAGTATTTT
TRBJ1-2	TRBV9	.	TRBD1	CASSVDGRAGGYGYTF	TGTGCCAGCAGCGTAGACGGCAGGGCAGGGGGGTATGGCTACACCTTC
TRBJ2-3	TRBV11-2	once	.	CASSRTGTDTQYF	TGTGCCAGCAGCCGGACAGGCACAGATACGCAGTATTTT
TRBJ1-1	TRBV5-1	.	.	CASSLEVATEAFF	TGCGCCAGCAGCTTGGAGGTAGCCACTGAAGCTTTCTTT
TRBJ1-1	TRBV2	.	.	CASTQGFGTEAFF	TGTGCCAGCACGCAGGGTTTTGGCACTGAAGCTTTCTTT
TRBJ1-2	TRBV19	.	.	CASSPGPGGLGGYTF	TGTGCCAGTAGTCCGGGCCCGGGGGGTTTAGGCGGCTACACCTTC
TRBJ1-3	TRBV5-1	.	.	CASSFEYSGNTIYF	TGCGCCAGCAGCTTCGAGTACTCTGGAAACACCATATATTTT
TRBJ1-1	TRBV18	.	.	CASSQNPVTGNLGTEAFF	TGTGCCAGCTCACAAAACCCTGTTACAGGGAATTTAGGCACTGAAGCTTTCTTT
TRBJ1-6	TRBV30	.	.	CAWSPDSSYNSPLHF	TGTGCCTGGAGCCCGGACAGCTCCTATAATTCACCCCTCCACTTT
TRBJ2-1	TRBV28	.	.	CASSFGLSYNEQFF	TGTGCCAGCAGTTTTGGGCTGAGTTACAATGAGCAGTTCTTC
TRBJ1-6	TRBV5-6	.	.	CASSLGGGDLHF	TGTGCCAGCAGCTTGGGCGGGGGAGACCTCCACTTT
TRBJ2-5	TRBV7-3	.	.	CASSSGVRETQYF	TGTGCCAGCAGCTCGGGAGTGAGGGAGACCCAGTACTTC
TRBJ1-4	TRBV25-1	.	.	CATSAPEMRKLFF	TGTGCCACCTCAGCACCGGAAATGAGGAAACTGTTTTTT
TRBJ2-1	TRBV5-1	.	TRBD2	CASSLVKLAGGYNNEQFF	TGCGCCAGCAGCTTGGTAAAACTAGCGGGGGGATACAACAATGAGCAGTTCTTC
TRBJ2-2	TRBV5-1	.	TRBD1	CASSPGTANTGELFF	TGCGCCAGCAGCCCCGGGACAGCGAACACCGGGGAGCTGTTTTTT
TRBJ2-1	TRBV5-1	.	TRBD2	CASSLELAGGNEQFF	TGCGCCAGCAGCTTGGAACTAGCGGGGGGCAATGAGCAGTTCTTC
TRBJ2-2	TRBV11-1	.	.	CASSTRQGSNTGELFF	TGTGCCAGCAGCACCCGTCAGGGTAGTAACACCGGGGAGCTGTTTTTT
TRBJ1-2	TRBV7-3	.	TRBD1	CASSTKGTGKGYTF	TGTGCCAGCAGCACCAAGGGGACAGGGAAGGGCTACACCTTC
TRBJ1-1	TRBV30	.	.	CAWTRGNTEAFF	TGTGCCTGGACCAGGGGGAACACTGAAGCTTTCTTT
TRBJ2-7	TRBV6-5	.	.	CASRYTRDTSYEQYF	TGTGCCAGCAGATATACACGGGACACCTCCTACGAGCAGTACTTC
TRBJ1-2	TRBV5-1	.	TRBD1	CASSFPGQGPVNYGYTF	TGCGCCAGCAGCTTTCCGGGACAGGGACCTGTAAACTATGGCTACACCTTC
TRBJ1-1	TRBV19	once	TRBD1	CASSQDRAHMNTEAFF	TGTGCCAGTAGTCAGGACAGGGCCCACATGAACACTGAAGCTTTCTTT
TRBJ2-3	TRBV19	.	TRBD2	CATQTSADTQYF	TGTGCCACCCAGACTAGCGCAGATACGCAGTATTTT
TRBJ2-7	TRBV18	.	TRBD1	CASSPGTEFEQYF	TGTGCCAGCTCACCAGGGACAGAATTCGAGCAGTACTTC
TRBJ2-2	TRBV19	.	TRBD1	CASSIIVRTGTGELFF	TGTGCCAGTAGTATTATCGTTCGGACAGGAACCGGGGAGCTGTTTTTT
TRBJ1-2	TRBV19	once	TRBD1	CASSISISGTGDYGYTF	TGTGCCAGTAGTATAAGTATCTCGGGGACAGGGGACTATGGCTACACCTTC
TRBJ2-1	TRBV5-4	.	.	CASSLAPWGRNEQFF	TGTGCCAGCAGCTTGGCCCCATGGGGCAGGAATGAGCAGTTCTTC
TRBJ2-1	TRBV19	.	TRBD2	CASSVTSGDYNEQFF	TGTGCCAGTAGTGTAACTAGCGGGGATTACAATGAGCAGTTCTTC